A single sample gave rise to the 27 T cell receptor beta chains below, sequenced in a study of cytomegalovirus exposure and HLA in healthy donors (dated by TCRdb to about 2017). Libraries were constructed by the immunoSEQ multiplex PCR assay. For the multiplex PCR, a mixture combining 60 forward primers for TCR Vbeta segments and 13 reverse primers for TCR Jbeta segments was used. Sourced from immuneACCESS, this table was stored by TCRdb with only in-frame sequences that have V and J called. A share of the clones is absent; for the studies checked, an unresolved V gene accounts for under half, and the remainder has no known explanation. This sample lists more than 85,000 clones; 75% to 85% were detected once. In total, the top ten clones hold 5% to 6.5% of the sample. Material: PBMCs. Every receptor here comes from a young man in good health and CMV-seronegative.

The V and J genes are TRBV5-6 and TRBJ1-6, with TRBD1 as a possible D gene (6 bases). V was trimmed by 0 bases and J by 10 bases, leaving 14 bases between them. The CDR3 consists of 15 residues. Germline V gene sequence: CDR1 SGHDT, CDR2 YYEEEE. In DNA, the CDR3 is TGTGCCAGCAGCTTGGGGCCCCTACAGGGATCACCCCTCCACTTT. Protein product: CASSLGPLQGSPLHF.

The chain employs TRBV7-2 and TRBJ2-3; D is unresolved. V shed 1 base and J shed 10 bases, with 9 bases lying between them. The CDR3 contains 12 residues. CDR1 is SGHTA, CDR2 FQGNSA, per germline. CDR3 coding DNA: TGTGCCAGCAGCTTAGTATCCACACCGCAGTATTTT. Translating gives CASSLVSTPQYF.

The CDR3 spells CASSARTGGAKNIQYF. The CDR3 nucleotides are TGTGCCAGCAGTGCCCGGACAGGGGGAGCCAAAAACATTCAGTACTTC. The rearrangement uses TRBV6-1 and TRBJ2-4; 10 bases are shared with TRBD1. Trimming cost V 4 bases and J 0 bases; bases outside gene matches: 3. CDR3 size: 16 residues. Germline V gives CDR1 MNHNS, CDR2 SASEGT.

The CDR3 spells CASSQEAWGTYSNQPQHF. The CDR3 region has the DNA TGCGCCAGCAGCCAAGAGGCTTGGGGGACTTATAGCAATCAGCCCCAGCATTTT. This chain joins TRBV4-3 and TRBJ1-5; the D gene is possibly TRBD1 (5 bases). Trimming took off 0 bases at V and 0 bases at J, with 15 bases between the two ends. Germline loops: CDR1 LGHNA, CDR2 YSLEER. The CDR3 contains 18 residues.

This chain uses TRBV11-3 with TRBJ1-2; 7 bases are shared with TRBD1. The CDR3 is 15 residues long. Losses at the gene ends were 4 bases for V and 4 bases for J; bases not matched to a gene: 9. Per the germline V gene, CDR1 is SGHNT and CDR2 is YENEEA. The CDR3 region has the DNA TGTGCCAGCAGCTCCCGGGACAGCCGATCCTATGGCTACACCTTC. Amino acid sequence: CASSSRDSRSYGYTF.

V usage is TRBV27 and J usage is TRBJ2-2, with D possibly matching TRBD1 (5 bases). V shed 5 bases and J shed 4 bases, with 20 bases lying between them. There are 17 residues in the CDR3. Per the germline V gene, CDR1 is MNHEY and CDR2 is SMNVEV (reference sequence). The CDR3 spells CASSPLLDSRATGELFF. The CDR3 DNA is TGTGCCAGCAGTCCTTTACTCGACAGTAGGGCCACCGGGGAGCTGTTTTTT.

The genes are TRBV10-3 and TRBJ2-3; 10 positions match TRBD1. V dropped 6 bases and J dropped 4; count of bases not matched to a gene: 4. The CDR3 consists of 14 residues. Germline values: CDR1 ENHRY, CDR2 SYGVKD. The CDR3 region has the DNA TGTGCCATCAGCGCCGGGACAGGGGCAGATACGCAGTATTTT. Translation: CAISAGTGADTQYF.

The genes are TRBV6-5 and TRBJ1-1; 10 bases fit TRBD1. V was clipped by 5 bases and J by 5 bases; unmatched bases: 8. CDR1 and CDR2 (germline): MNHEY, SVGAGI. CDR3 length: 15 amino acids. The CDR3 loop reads CASSQTGGAGTEAFF. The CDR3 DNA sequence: TGTGCCAGCAGTCAGACAGGGGGCGCAGGGACTGAAGCTTTCTTT.

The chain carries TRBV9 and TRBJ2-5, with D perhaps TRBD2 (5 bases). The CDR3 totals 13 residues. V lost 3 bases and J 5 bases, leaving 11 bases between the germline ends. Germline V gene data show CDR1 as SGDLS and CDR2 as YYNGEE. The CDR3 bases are TGTGCCAGCAGCGCTTTTTCGGGGGAGACCCAGTACTTC. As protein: CASSAFSGETQYF.

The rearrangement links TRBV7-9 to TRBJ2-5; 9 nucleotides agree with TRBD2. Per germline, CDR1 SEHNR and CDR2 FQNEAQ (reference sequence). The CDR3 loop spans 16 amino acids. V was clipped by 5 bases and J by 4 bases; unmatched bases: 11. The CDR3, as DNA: TGTGCCAGCAGCCTAAGTGGCGGGAGGGCAGTAGAGACCCAGTACTTC. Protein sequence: CASSLSGGRAVETQYF.

CDR3 loop: CASSPSRDSMSGYTF. The CDR3, as DNA: TGTGCCAGCAGTCCTTCCCGGGACTCAATGTCTGGCTACACCTTC. V usage is TRBV6-5 and J usage is TRBJ1-2, with a tentative D call TRBD1 (5 bases). This CDR3 has 15 residues. Between the trimmed V and J ends, which lost 5 bases and 7 bases, there was a span of 20 bases. CDR1 is MNHEY and CDR2 is SVGAGI in the germline V gene.

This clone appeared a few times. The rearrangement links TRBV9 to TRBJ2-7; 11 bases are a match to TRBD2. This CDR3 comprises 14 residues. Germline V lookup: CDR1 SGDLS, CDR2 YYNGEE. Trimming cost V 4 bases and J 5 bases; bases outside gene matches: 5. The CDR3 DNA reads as TGTGCCAGCAGCATTAGCGGGAGGGCCGACGAGCAGTACTTC. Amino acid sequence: CASSISGRADEQYF.

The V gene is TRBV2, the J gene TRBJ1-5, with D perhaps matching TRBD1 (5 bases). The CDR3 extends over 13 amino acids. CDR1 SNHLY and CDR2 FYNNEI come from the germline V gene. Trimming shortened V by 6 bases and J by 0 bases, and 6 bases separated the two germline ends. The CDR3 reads CASRGASNQPQHF. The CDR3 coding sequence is TGTGCCAGCAGAGGGGCTAGCAATCAGCCCCAGCATTTT.

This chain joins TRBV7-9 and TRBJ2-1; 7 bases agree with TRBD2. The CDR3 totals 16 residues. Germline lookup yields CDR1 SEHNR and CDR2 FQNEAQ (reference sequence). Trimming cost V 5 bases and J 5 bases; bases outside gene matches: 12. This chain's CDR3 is CASSPLPGLPNNEQFF. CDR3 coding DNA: TGTGCCAGCAGCCCCCTTCCGGGACTACCCAACAATGAGCAGTTCTTC.

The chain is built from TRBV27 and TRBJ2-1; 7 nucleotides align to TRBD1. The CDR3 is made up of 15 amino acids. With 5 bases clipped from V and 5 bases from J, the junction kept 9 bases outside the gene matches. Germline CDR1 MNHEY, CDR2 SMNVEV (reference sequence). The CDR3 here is CASSGPGQAHNEQFF. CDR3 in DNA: TGTGCCAGCAGTGGCCCCGGACAGGCTCACAATGAGCAGTTCTTC.

The CDR3 loop is CASSPRQGYTF. CDR3 nucleotides: TGTGCCAGCAGTCCCCGTCAGGGCTACACCTTC. The chain recombines TRBV6-5 with TRBJ1-2, with D hard to call. CDR3 size: 11 residues. Germline V gene lookup returns CDR1 MNHEY and CDR2 SVGAGI. V gave up 5 bases and J gave up 8 bases, with 9 bases separating them.

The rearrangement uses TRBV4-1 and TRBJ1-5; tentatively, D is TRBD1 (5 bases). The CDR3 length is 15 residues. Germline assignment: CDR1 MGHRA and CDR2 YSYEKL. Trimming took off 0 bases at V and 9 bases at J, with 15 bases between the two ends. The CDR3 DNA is TGCGCCAGCAGCCAAGAGATTGGGGGGGGAAGGCCCCAGCATTTT. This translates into CASSQEIGGGRPQHF.

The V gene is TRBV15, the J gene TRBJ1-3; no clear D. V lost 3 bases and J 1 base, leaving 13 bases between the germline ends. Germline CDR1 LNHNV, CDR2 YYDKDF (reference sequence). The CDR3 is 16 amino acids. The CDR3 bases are TGTGCCACCAGCAGTCCGGGTTCGCTTTCTGGAAACACCATATATTTT. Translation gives CATSSPGSLSGNTIYF.

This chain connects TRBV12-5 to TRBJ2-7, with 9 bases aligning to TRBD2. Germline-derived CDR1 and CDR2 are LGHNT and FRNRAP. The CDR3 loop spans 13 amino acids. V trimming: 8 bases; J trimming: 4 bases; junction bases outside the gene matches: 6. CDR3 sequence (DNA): TGTGCTAGTAGCGTGGCGGGAGGGTACGAGCAGTACTTC. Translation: CASSVAGGYEQYF.

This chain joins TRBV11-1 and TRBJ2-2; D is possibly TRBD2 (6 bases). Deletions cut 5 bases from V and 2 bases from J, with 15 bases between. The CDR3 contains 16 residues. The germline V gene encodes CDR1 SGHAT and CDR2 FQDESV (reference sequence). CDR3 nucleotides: TGTGCCAGCAGCCCCCCGGAGGGGATAAACACCGGGGAGCTGTTTTTT. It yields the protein CASSPPEGINTGELFF.

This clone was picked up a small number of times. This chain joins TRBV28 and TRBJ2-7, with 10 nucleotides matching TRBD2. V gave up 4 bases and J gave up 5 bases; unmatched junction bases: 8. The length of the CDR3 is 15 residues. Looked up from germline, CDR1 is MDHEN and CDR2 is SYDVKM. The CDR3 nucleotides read TGTGCCAGCAGTTCCGAGCGGGAGGGCCTGCACGAGCAGTACTTC. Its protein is CASSSEREGLHEQYF.

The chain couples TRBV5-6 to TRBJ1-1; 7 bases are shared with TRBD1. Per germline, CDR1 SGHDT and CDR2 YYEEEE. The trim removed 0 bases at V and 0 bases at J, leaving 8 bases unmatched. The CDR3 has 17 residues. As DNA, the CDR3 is TGTGCCAGCAGCTTGGGGGACAGACCTTTCTTGAACACTGAAGCTTTCTTT. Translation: CASSLGDRPFLNTEAFF.

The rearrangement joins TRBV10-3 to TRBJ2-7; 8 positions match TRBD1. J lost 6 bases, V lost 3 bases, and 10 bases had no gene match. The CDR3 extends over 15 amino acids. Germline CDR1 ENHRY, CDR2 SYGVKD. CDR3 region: CAISEPSTGGGEQYF. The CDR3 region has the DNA TGTGCCATCAGTGAACCCTCAACAGGGGGAGGCGAGCAGTACTTC.

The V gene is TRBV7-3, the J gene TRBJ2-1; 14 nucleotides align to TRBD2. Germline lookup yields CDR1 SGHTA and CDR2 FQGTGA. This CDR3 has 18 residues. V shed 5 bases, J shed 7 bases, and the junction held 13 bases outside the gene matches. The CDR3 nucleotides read TGTGCCAGCAGCCCGGGACTAGCGGGGGTCCCCTCGGGAAATGAGCAGTTCTTC. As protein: CASSPGLAGVPSGNEQFF. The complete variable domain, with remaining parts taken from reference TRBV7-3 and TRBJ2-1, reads GAGVSQTPSNKVTEKGKYVELRCDPISGHTALYWYRQSLGQGPEFLIYFQGTGAADDSGLPNDRFFAVRPEGSVSTLKIQRTERGDSAVYLCASSPGLAGVPSGNEQFFGPGTRLTVL.

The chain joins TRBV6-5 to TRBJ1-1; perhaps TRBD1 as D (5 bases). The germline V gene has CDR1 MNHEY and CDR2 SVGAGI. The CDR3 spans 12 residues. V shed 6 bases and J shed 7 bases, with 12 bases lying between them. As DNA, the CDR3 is TGTGCCAGCAGAAACGGGGGGGGTGAAGCTTTCTTT. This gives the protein CASRNGGGEAFF.

The CDR3 region has the DNA TGTGCCAGCAGCTTGGTCCCCCTTAGCGGGAGGGTTTCCTACAATGAGCAGTTCTTC. Encoded protein: CASSLVPLSGRVSYNEQFF. The V gene is TRBV5-4, the J gene TRBJ2-1, with TRBD2 matching over 11 bases. Germline values: CDR1 SGHNT, CDR2 YYREEE (reference sequence). The CDR3 runs 19 residues. The V segment lost 0 bases and the J segment 1 base; nucleotides outside the gene matches: 9.

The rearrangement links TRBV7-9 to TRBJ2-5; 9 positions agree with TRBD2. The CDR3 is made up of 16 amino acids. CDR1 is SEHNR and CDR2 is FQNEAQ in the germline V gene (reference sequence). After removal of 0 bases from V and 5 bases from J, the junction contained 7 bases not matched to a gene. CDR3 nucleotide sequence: TGTGCCAGCAGCTTAGCAACTAGCGGGCCTCGGGAGACCCAGTACTTC. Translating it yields CASSLATSGPRETQYF.